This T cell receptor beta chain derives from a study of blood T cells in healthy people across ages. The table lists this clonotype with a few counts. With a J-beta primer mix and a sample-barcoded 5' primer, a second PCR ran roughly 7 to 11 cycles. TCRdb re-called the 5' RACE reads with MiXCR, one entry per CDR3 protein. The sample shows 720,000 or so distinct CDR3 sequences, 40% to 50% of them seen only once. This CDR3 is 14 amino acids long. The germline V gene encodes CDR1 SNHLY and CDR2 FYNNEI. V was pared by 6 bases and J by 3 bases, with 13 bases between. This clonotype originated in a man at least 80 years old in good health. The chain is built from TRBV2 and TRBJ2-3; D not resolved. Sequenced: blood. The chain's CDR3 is CASSPIRATDTQYF. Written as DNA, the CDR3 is TGTGCCAGCAGCCCCATCCGAGCTACAGATACGCAGTATTTT.